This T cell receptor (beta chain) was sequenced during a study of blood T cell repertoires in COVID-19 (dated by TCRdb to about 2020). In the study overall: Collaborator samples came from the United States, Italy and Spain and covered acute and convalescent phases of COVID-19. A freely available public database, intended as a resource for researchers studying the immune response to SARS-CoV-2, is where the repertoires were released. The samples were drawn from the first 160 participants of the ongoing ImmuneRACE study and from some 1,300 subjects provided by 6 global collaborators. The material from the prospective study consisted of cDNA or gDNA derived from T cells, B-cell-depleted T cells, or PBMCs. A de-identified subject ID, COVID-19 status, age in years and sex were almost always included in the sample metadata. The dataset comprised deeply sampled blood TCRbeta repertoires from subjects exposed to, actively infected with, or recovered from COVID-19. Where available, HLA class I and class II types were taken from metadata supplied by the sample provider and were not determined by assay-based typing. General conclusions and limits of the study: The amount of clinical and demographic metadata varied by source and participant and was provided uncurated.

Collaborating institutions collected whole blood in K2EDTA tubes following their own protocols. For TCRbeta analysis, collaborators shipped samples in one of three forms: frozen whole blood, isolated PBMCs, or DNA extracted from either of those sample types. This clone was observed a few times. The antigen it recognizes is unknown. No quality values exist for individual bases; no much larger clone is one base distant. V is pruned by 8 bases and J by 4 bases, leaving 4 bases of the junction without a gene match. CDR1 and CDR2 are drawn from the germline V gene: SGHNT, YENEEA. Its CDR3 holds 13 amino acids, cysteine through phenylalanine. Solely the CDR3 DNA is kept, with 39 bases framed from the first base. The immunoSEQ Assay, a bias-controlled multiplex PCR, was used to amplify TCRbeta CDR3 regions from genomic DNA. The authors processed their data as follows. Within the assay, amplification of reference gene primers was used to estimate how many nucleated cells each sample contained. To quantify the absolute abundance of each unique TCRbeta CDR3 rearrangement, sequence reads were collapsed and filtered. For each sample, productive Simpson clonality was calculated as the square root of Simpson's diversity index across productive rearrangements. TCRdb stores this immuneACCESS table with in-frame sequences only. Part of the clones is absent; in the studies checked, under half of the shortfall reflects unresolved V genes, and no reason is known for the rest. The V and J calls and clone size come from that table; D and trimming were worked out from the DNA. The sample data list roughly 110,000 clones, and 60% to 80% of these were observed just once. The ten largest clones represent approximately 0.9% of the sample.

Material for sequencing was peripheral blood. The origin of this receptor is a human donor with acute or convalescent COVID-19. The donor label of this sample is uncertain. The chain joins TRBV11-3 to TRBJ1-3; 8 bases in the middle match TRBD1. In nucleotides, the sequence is TGTGCCAGCGCGACAGGGGCGGGAAACACCATATATTTT. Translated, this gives CASATGAGNTIYF.